This T cell receptor beta chain was captured in a study of blood T cell repertoires in COVID-19. In the study overall: Researchers got acute and convalescent COVID-19 samples from the United States, Italy and Spain. In each case, the material was cDNA or gDNA derived from T cells, B-cell-depleted T cells, or PBMCs.

Germline CDR1 is SEHNR and CDR2 is FQNEAQ (reference sequence). The trim removed 4 bases at V and 5 bases at J, leaving 6 bases unmatched. The CDR3 loop spans 15 amino acids. In the authors' workflow: Cell counts per sample came from amplifying reference gene primers. Clones were read by immunoSEQ multiplex PCR, and TCRdb kept only the in-frame ones, dropping some. V and J calls and clone size follow that table, whereas D and trimming were derived from the DNA. The sample carries about 80,000 clones, 70% to 90% recorded once. The TCR comes from a man between 65 and 85 years old with acute or convalescent COVID-19. Sample: peripheral blood. The chain links TRBV7-9 to TRBJ2-3; 10 bases match TRBD1. The CDR3 coding sequence is TGTGCCAGCAGCTACCGGACAGGGGGTTTAGATACGCAGTATTTT. Amino acids: CASSYRTGGLDTQYF.